These 28 T cell receptor beta chains were all obtained from the same sample, sequenced in a study of blood T cells in healthy people across ages. A J-beta primer mix and a sample-barcoded 5' primer were used in a second PCR of about 7 to 12 cycles. TCRdb ran MiXCR on the 5' RACE reads and lists one entry per CDR3 protein. The sample yields about 1.4 million distinct CDR3 sequences, around 59% seen once. The sample comprised blood. The origin of the receptors is a man between 18 and 35 years old in good health.

The V gene is TRBV28, the J gene TRBJ2-7; D may be TRBD1 or TRBD2 (5 bases each). Germline CDR1 MDHEN, CDR2 SYDVKM. There are 15 residues in the CDR3. The germline V and J ends were trimmed by 3 bases and 4 bases, with 16 bases remaining between them. In DNA, the CDR3 is TGTGCCAGCAGTTTGAGTGGGGGTTTAAGTTACGAGCAGTACTTC. This translates into CASSLSGGLSYEQYF.

The J gene is TRBJ2-3, the V gene TRBV4-3; the D is unclear. Germline assignment: CDR1 LGHNA and CDR2 YSLEER. CDR3 size: 14 residues. The ends were cut back, 1 base at V and 6 bases at J, with 11 bases in the middle. CDR3 sequence (DNA): TGCGCCAGCAGCCAAGTACCGGCCACGGATACGCAGTATTTT. Encoded protein: CASSQVPATDTQYF.

This rearrangement joins TRBV11-2 to TRBJ2-4, with D perhaps matching TRBD1 or TRBD2 (5 bases each). The J call may be incorrect, as the DNA end agrees better with TRBJ2-7. The CDR3 is 14 residues long. Germline CDR1 is SGHAT and CDR2 is FQNNGV. CDR3 nucleotide sequence: TGTGCCAGCAGCTTACCAGGGAGACCCTACGAGCAGTACTTC. The encoded protein is CASSLPGRPYEQYF.

In this sample, this clonotype turned up a few times. The CDR3: CASSQYRTGGGNGYTF. CDR3 nucleotides: TGCGCCAGCAGCCAATACAGGACGGGTGGGGGAAATGGCTACACCTTC. The gene calls are TRBV4-1 and TRBJ1-2; TRBD1 might be the D (5 bases). Germline V gene sequence: CDR1 MGHRA, CDR2 YSYEKL. This CDR3 region has 16 residues. V lost 2 bases to trimming and J lost 6 bases, with 19 bases between them.

The sample holds a few counts of this clonotype. The chain joins TRBV7-9 to TRBJ2-7; 16 nucleotides line up with TRBD2. The V gene's germline CDR1 is SEHNR and CDR2 FQNEAQ (reference sequence). Trimming at V came to 5 bases and at J to 4 bases, leaving 11 bases not matched to a gene. The CDR3 sequence is 18 residues long. The CDR3 spells CASSPTLGLAGGPYEQYF. The CDR3 nucleotides read TGTGCCAGCAGCCCGACGTTGGGACTAGCGGGGGGGCCTTACGAGCAGTACTTC.

This chain uses TRBV10-3 with TRBJ2-7; 7 bases fit TRBD2. Trimming took 4 bases from V and 3 from J; bases not matched to a gene: 6. Germline V gene data show CDR1 as ENHRY and CDR2 as SYGVKD. The CDR3 contains 14 residues. CDR3 nucleotide sequence: TGTGCCATCAGTGTAGAGCGGACTAGCTACGAGCAGTACTTC. This gives the protein CAISVERTSYEQYF.

In this sample, this clonotype turned up once. The chain uses TRBV5-1 and TRBJ1-4; a possible D gene is TRBD1 (6 bases). V was trimmed by 1 base and J by 3 bases, leaving 13 bases between them. This CDR3 has 16 residues. Germline V gene sequence: CDR1 SGHRS, CDR2 YFSETQ. This chain's CDR3 is CASSLRTQGPNEKLFF. CDR3 nucleotide sequence: TGCGCCAGCAGCTTGAGAACCCAGGGGCCTAATGAAAAACTGTTTTTT.

V and J are TRBV29-1 and TRBJ2-1; 7 nucleotides agree with TRBD2. The DNA end is more similar to TRBJ2-7, so the J call may be wrong. Germline V gene data show CDR1 as SQVTM and CDR2 as ANQGSEA. The CDR3 extends over 15 amino acids. CDR3 protein: CSVERLANSYNEQYF. DNA for the CDR3: TGCAGCGTTGAAAGACTAGCCAACTCCTACAATGAGCAGTACTTC.

In its sample, this clonotype was seen a few times. V usage is TRBV5-1 and J usage is TRBJ1-6; possible D gene TRBD1, 5 bases. Germline values: CDR1 SGHRS, CDR2 YFSETQ. The CDR3 has 15 residues. Deletions cut 0 bases from V and 8 bases from J, with 12 bases between. CDR3 DNA: TGCGCCAGCAGCTTGGGGACAAGAGAGCATTCACCCCTCCACTTT. Encoded protein: CASSLGTREHSPLHF.

CDR3 in amino acids: CASRSWVDTQYF. CDR3 DNA sequence: TGTGCCAGCAGATCGTGGGTCGATACGCAGTATTTT. The chain is built from TRBV27 and TRBJ2-3; D ambiguous. Germline CDR1 MNHEY, CDR2 SMNVEV (reference sequence). Trimming took off 6 bases at V and 6 bases at J, with 10 bases between the two ends. CDR3 size: 12 residues.

The chain employs TRBV29-1 and TRBJ2-1; tentative D call: TRBD2 (6 bases). Trimming cost V 8 bases and J 8 bases, with 13 bases left between them. There are 11 residues in the CDR3. The V gene's germline CDR1 is SQVTM and CDR2 ANQGSEA. This chain's CDR3 is CSSRGKHEQFF. The CDR3 DNA is TGCAGCTCTCGGGGGAAACATGAGCAGTTCTTC.

This clonotype has only a few counts. This CDR3 reads CAISVSTDKETQYF. Written as DNA, the CDR3 is TGTGCCATCAGTGTTTCGACAGATAAAGAGACCCAGTACTTC. The V and J genes are TRBV10-3 and TRBJ2-4, with D tentatively TRBD1 (5 bases). Matching the DNA end better, TRBJ2-5 makes the J call doubtful. Germline values: CDR1 ENHRY, CDR2 SYGVKD. This CDR3 has 14 amino acids.

The V call is TRBV29-1, the J call TRBJ2-1; D not resolved. V was pared by 6 bases and J by 12 bases, with 15 bases between. Germline CDR1 and CDR2: SQVTM and ANQGSEA. This CDR3 has 11 amino acids. CDR3 region: CSVKPEFGQFF. CDR3 DNA sequence: TGCAGCGTAAAACCGGAGTTCGGGCAGTTCTTC.

Only a few counts were recorded for this clonotype. This chain uses TRBV12-3 or TRBV12-4 with TRBJ2-7; tentatively, D is TRBD1 (5 bases). The CDR3 runs to 15 residues. The V end lost 3 bases, the J end lost 2 bases, and 14 bases lay between the germline ends. CDR3 residues: CASSFPRQTPYEQYF. CDR3 DNA sequence: TGTGCCAGCAGTTTCCCCCGACAGACTCCCTACGAGCAGTACTTC.

The sample holds a few counts of this clonotype. This sequence joins TRBV9 and TRBJ2-4; D might be TRBD2 (6 bases). V lost 4 bases, J lost 5 bases, and 16 bases lay in between. The CDR3 is made up of 15 amino acids. CDR1 is SGDLS, CDR2 YYNGEE, per germline. This CDR3 reads CASSPYGGSENIQYF. CDR3 coding DNA: TGTGCCAGCAGCCCCTATGGGGGGAGTGAAAACATTCAGTACTTC.

The chain joins TRBV6-1 to TRBJ1-5; D not certain. CDR3 length: 13 amino acids. Trimming removed 0 bases at V and 6 bases at J, with 6 bases between. The germline gives CDR1 MNHNS, CDR2 SASEGT. CDR3 bases: TGTGCCAGCAGTGAAGCGTTGGGTCAGCCCCAGCATTTT. This codes for CASSEALGQPQHF.

This rearrangement joins TRBV28 to TRBJ2-7, with 9 bases identical to TRBD1. The CDR3 contains 16 residues. Unmatched junction bases numbered 7, after V lost 3 bases and J lost 1 base. Germline V gene sequence: CDR1 MDHEN, CDR2 SYDVKM. The CDR3 here is CASSFSSGTGSYEQYF. CDR3 DNA sequence: TGTGCCAGCAGTTTCTCCTCCGGGACAGGGTCCTACGAGCAGTACTTC.

The V and J genes are TRBV29-1 and TRBJ1-3; TRBD1 aligns across 7 bases. Germline assignment: CDR1 SQVTM and CDR2 ANQGSEA. The CDR3 totals 12 residues. With 5 bases clipped from V and 5 bases from J, the junction kept 3 bases outside the gene matches. CDR3 region: CSVTGDRNTIYF. The CDR3 bases are TGCAGCGTTACAGGGGATAGAAACACCATATATTTT.

The chain is built from TRBV7-2 and TRBJ2-1; 8 bases match TRBD2. The CDR3 runs to 16 residues. Germline assignment: CDR1 SGHTA and CDR2 FQGNSA. The junction had 11 bases not matched to a gene; V was cut back by 6 bases and J by 4 bases. The CDR3 sequence: CASRDYTSGIYNEQFF. The CDR3 DNA follows: TGTGCCAGCAGGGACTACACTAGCGGAATTTACAATGAGCAGTTCTTC. The full variable domain, its missing parts supplied by reference TRBV7-2 and TRBJ2-1, is GAGVSQSPSNKVTEKGKDVELRCDPISGHTALYWYRQSLGQGLEFLIYFQGNSAPDKSGLPSDRFSAERTGGSVSTLTIQRTQQEDSAVYLCASRDYTSGIYNEQFFGPGTRLTVL.

The chain combines TRBV6-1 with TRBJ1-2; 7 bases are shared with TRBD1. After removal of 0 bases from V and 4 bases from J, the junction contained 11 bases not matched to a gene. This CDR3 is built from 17 residues. The germline gives CDR1 MNHNS, CDR2 SASEGT. CDR3 protein: CASSEARFGTAIYGYTF. The CDR3 DNA is TGTGCCAGCAGTGAAGCGCGATTCGGGACAGCAATCTATGGCTACACCTTC.

This clonotype was recorded many times. The J gene is TRBJ2-7, the V gene TRBV7-2; possible D gene TRBD1, 8 bases. The CDR3 covers 13 residues. V dropped 8 bases and J dropped 4 bases, with 15 bases sitting between them. CDR1 SGHTA and CDR2 FQGNSA come from the germline V gene. The DNA for the CDR3 is TGTGCCAGCGGGGGGGACAGGTTTTACGAGCAGTACTTC. It codes for CASGGDRFYEQYF.

The rearrangement uses TRBV7-2 and TRBJ1-5; 8 positions match TRBD1. Germline V gene sequence: CDR1 SGHTA, CDR2 FQGNSA. The CDR3 is made up of 15 amino acids. The V and J ends lost 5 bases and 1 base, in that order; junction bases with no gene match: 4. The DNA of the CDR3 is TGTGCCAGCAGCCAATGGACAGGGAGCAATCAGCCCCAGCATTTT. Its protein product is CASSQWTGSNQPQHF.

The rearrangement links TRBV16 to TRBJ1-4; D unclear. This CDR3 is built from 15 residues. The V gene's germline CDR1 is KGHSY and CDR2 FQNENV. Trimming cost V 2 bases and J 7 bases, with 14 bases left between them. DNA of the CDR3: TGTGCCAGCAGCCAAGATGGTAAGGGAGTTGAAAAACTGTTTTTT. This codes for CASSQDGKGVEKLFF.

The chain combines TRBV29-1 with TRBJ2-4; D might be TRBD2 (5 bases). The germline V and J ends were trimmed by 0 bases and 13 bases, with 13 bases remaining between them. This CDR3 spans 12 amino acids. Germline CDR1 SQVTM, CDR2 ANQGSEA. The CDR3: CSVEDGGGEQYF. In DNA form, the CDR3 reads TGCAGCGTTGAAGACGGTGGAGGAGAGCAGTACTTC.

The rearrangement uses TRBV7-2 and TRBJ1-3; D gene unclear. This CDR3 is 15 amino acids long. CDR1 is SGHTA, CDR2 FQGNSA, per germline. Trimming removed 5 bases at V and 2 bases at J, with 13 bases between. In DNA, the CDR3 is TGTGCCAGCAGCCCCCGAGGGCAGCCTGGAAACACCATATATTTT. Protein product: CASSPRGQPGNTIYF. Variable domain in full (rest from reference TRBV7-2 and TRBJ1-3): GAGVSQSPSNKVTEKGKDVELRCDPISGHTALYWYRQSLGQGLEFLIYFQGNSAPDKSGLPSDRFSAERTGGSVSTLTIQRTQQEDSAVYLCASSPRGQPGNTIYFGEGSWLTVV.

CDR3 residues: CATSRGTGGTEAFF. Written as DNA, the CDR3 is TGTGCCACCAGCAGAGGGACAGGGGGGACTGAAGCTTTCTTT. This rearrangement joins TRBV15 to TRBJ1-1; 10 bases are shared with TRBD1. V shed 1 base, J shed 5 bases, and the junction held 1 base outside the gene matches. Germline CDR1 is LNHNV and CDR2 is YYDKDF (reference sequence). The CDR3 length is 14 residues.

This clonotype occurred once. The chain carries TRBV3-1 and TRBJ2-6; 8 nucleotides align to TRBD1. From germline, CDR1 is LGHDT and CDR2 YNNKEL (reference sequence). The V gene end was trimmed by 3 bases and the J gene end by 2 bases; junction bases not matched to a gene: 3. The CDR3 extends over 16 amino acids. The CDR3 DNA is TGTGCCAGCAGCCATACGGACAGGGCTGGGGCCAACGTCCTGACTTTC. It encodes CASSHTDRAGANVLTF.

The chain recombines TRBV29-1 with TRBJ2-3; the match to TRBD2 covers 12 bases. Unmatched junction bases numbered 6, after V lost 6 bases and J lost 2 bases. Germline loops: CDR1 SQVTM, CDR2 ANQGSEA. This CDR3 region has 15 residues. CDR3 DNA sequence: TGCAGCGTGATACTAGCGGGAGGCCCCACAGATACGCAGTATTTT. Translating gives CSVILAGGPTDTQYF.